This T cell receptor (beta chain) was sequenced for a study of shared clonotypes between healthy human individuals. With 3 bases removed from V and 6 bases from J, the gap between germline ends came to 18 bases. Germline V gene sequence: CDR1 KGHSH, CDR2 LQKENI. The CDR3 has 16 residues. Only CD45RO-negative cells positively selected for CCR7 counted as naive CD8 cells, so terminally differentiated effector memory CD45RA+ cells were excluded. The assay was immunoSEQ multiplex PCR, and TCRdb's table has in-frame clones only and misses some. The sample includes some 2,000,000 clones, about 94% of them seen just once.

What was sequenced was naive CD8+ T cells sorted from blood. The chain has TRBV18 and TRBJ2-1; the D gene is possibly TRBD2 (6 bases). This TCR came from a man aged 18 to 35 in good health. In nucleotides, the CDR3 is TGTGCCAGCTCACCCTTGGCCAGCGGGTCCCGCAATGAGCAGTTCTTC. Protein product: CASSPLASGSRNEQFF. The whole variable domain, remainder taken from reference TRBV18 and TRBJ2-1, is NAGVMQNPRHLVRRRGQEARLRCSPMKGHSHVYWYRQLPEEGLKFMVYLQKENIIDESGMPKERFSAEFPKEGPSILRIQQVVRGDSAAYFCASSPLASGSRNEQFFGPGTRLTVL.